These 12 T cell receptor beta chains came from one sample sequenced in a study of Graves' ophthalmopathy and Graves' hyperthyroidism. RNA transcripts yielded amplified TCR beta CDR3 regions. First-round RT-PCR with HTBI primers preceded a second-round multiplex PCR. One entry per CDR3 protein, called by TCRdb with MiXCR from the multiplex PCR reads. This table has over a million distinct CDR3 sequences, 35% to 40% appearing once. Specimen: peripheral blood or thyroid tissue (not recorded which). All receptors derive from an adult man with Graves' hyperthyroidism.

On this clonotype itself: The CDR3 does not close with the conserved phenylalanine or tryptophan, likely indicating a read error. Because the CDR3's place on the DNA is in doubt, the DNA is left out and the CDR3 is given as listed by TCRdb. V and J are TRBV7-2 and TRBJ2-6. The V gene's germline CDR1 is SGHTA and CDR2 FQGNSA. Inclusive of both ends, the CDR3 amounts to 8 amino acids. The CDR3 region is CASSAANR.

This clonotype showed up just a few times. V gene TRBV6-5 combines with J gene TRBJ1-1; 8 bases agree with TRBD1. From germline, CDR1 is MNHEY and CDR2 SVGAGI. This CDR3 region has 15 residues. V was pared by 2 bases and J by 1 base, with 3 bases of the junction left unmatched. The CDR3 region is CASSYRGQANTEAFF. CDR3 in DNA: TGTGCCAGCAGTTACCGGGGACAGGCGAACACTGAAGCTTTCTTT.

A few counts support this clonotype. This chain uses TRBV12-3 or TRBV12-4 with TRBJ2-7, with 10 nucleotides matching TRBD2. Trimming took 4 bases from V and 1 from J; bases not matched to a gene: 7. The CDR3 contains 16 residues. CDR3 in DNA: TGTGCCAGCAGTTCAACAGCGGGAGGGCCGTCCTACGAGCAGTACTTC. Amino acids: CASSSTAGGPSYEQYF.

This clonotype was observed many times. CDR3 DNA sequence: TGCGCCAGCAGCTTGGGGCTCAAATACGAGCAGTACTTC. Translating it yields CASSLGLKYEQYF. The chain links TRBV5-1 to TRBJ2-7, with D unclear. The germline CDR1 and CDR2 sequences are SGHRS and YFSETQ. Trimming left V 0 bases short and J 4 bases short, with 8 bases between. This CDR3 has 13 residues.

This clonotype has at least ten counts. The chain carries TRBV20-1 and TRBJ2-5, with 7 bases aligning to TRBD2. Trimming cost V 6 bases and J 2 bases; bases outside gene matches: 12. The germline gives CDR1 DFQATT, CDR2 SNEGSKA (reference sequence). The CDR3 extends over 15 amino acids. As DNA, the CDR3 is TGCAGTGCCTTGCGGGCGGGGGACGTTCAAGAGACCCAGTACTTC. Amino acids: CSALRAGDVQETQYF.

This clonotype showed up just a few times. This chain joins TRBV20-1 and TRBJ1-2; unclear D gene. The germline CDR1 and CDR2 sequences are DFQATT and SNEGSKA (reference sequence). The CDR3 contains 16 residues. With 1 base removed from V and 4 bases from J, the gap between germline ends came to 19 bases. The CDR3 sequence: CSARVGFRHLRYGYTF. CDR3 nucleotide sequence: TGCAGTGCTAGAGTTGGTTTCCGGCACCTCCGCTATGGCTACACCTTC.

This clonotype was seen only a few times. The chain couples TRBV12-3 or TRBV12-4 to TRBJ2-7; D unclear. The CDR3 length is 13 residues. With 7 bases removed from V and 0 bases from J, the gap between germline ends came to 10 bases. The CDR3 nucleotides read TGTGCCAGCACGACGTTCCTCTCCTACGAGCAGTACTTC. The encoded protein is CASTTFLSYEQYF.

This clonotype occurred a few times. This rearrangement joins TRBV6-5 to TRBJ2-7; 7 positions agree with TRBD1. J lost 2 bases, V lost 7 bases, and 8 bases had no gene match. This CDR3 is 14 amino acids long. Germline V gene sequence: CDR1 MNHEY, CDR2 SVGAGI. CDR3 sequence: CASKPTGNPYEQYF. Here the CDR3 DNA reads TGTGCCAGCAAACCGACAGGGAACCCCTACGAGCAGTACTTC.

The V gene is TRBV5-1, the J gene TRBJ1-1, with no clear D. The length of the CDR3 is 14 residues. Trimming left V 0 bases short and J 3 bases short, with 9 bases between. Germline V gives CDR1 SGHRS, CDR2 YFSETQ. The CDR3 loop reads CASSLEFWDTEAFF. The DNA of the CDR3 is TGCGCCAGCAGCTTGGAGTTTTGGGACACTGAAGCTTTCTTT.

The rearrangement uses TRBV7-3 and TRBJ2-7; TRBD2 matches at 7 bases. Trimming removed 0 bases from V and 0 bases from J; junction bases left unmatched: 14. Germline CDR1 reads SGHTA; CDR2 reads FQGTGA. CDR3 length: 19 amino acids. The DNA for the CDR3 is TGTGCCAGCAGCTTAACTCGAGGGAGCGGGAACCTTGACTCCTACGAGCAGTACTTC. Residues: CASSLTRGSGNLDSYEQYF.

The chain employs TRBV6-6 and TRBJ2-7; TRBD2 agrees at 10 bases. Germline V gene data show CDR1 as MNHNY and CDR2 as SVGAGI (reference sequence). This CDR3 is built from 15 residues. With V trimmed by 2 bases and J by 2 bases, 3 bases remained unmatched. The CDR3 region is CASSYGGLATYEQYF. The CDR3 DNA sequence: TGTGCCAGCAGTTACGGGGGACTAGCGACCTACGAGCAGTACTTC.

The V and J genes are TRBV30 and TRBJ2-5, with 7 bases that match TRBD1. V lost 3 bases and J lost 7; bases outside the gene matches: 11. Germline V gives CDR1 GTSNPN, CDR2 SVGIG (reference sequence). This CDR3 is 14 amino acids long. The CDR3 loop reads CAWRGDSSWGTQYF. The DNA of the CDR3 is TGTGCCTGGAGAGGGGACAGCAGTTGGGGGACCCAGTACTTC.